This TCR beta chain was retrieved from a study of shared clonotypes between healthy human individuals. Germline CDR1 is MDHEN and CDR2 is SYDVKM. CDR3 length equals 15 residues. Trimming removed 6 bases from V and 2 bases from J, with 17 bases in between. In the naive CD8 group, cells lacked CD45RO and were positively selected for CCR7, so terminally differentiated effector memory CD45RA+ cells were left out. The data were produced by immunoSEQ multiplex PCR, yet TCRdb's version contains in-frame clones alone and is incomplete. In the table there are about 610,000 clones, about 96% of which are singletons.

The sample consisted of naive CD8+ T cells sorted from blood. The chain has TRBV28 and TRBJ2-7; the D call may be TRBD1 or TRBD2 (5 bases each). This clonotype was obtained from a woman in her 30s in good health. CDR3 in amino acids: CASSPIKGPAYEQYF. In DNA, the CDR3 is TGTGCCAGCAGCCCTATCAAGGGACCGGCCTACGAGCAGTACTTC.